This T cell receptor (beta chain) is from a study of T cell responses to AZD1222 COVID-19 vaccine. Study results and limitations: Increases in Spike-specific TCR breadth and depth were seen after two AZD1222 doses.

Here immunoSEQ multiplex PCR was the method, and the copy in TCRdb shows in-frame clones only, minus some. The data hold 90,000 to 150,000 clones, with approximately 91% observed a single time. Concerning this clone: The antigen is unknown.

V lost 5 bases and J lost 4; bases outside the gene matches: 6. CDR3 length equals 15 residues. Germline values: CDR1 SGHTA, CDR2 FQGTGA. Sequenced material: peripheral blood, taken on day 0 of AZD1222 vaccination. This TCR came from an adult in good health. The V call is TRBV7-3, the J call TRBJ2-3; 10 nucleotides line up with TRBD2. CDR3 amino acids: CASSPGTSAPDTQYF. CDR3 coding DNA: TGTGCCAGCAGCCCGGGGACTAGCGCCCCAGATACGCAGTATTTT.